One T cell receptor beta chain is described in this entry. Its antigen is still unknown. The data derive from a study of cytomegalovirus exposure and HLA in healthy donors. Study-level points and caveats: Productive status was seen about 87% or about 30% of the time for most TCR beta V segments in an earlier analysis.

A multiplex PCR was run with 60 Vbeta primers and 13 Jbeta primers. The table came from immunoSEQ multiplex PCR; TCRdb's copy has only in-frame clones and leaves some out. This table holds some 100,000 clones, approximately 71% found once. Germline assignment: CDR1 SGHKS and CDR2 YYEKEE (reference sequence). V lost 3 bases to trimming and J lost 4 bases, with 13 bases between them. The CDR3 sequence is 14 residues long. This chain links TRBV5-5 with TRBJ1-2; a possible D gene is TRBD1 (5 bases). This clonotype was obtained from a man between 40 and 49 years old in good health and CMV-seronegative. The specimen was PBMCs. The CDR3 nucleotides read TGTGCCAGCAGCTCAGGGCAGGGAATCTATGGCTACACCTTC. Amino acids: CASSSGQGIYGYTF.